Below are 5 T cell receptor beta chains sequenced from a single sample in a study of blood T cell repertoires in COVID-19. TCRdb keeps only in-frame clones here, not all; method: immunoSEQ multiplex PCR. Altogether approximately 300,000 clones are present, 90% being singletons, with the ten largest covering 6.3%. The specimen sequenced was peripheral blood. The receptor source for this set is a woman aged 45 to 65 with COVID-19, enrolled during active disease.

This clone was observed once. The V and J genes are TRBV6-2 or TRBV6-3 and TRBJ1-2; D is uncertain. The CDR3 has 12 amino acids. Germline CDR1 MNHEY, CDR2 SVGEGT. Trimming removed 5 bases at V and 2 bases at J, with 6 bases between. The CDR3 nucleotides are TGTGCCAGCAGTATACTAAACTATGGCTACACCTTC. This encodes CASSILNYGYTF.

CDR3 sequence (DNA): TGTGCCAGCAGCCCACAGGGACGAAGGGCTGAGACCCAGTACTTC. This gives the protein CASSPQGRRAETQYF. The chain uses TRBV3-1 (or the pseudogene TRBV3-2) and TRBJ2-5; perhaps TRBD1 as D (6 bases). The germline V gene encodes CDR1 LGHDT and CDR2 YNNKEL (reference sequence). The V gene lost 4 bases and the J gene lost 5 bases, with 17 bases spanning the gap. The CDR3 is 15 residues long.

This sequence joins TRBV4-3 and TRBJ2-4; 8 bases fit TRBD1. The germline V gene encodes CDR1 LGHNA and CDR2 YSLEER. The CDR3 runs 17 residues. V lost 0 bases, J lost 0 bases, and 4 bases stayed unmatched. The CDR3, as DNA: TGCGCCAGCAGCCAAGATCTCGGGACAGGAGCCAAAAACATTCAGTACTTC. Translating it yields CASSQDLGTGAKNIQYF.

This clone occurred a few times. This chain links TRBV7-9 with TRBJ2-1, with 8 bases matching TRBD2. This CDR3 spans 16 amino acids. Trimming removed 3 bases from V and 3 bases from J; junction bases left unmatched: 7. Germline V gives CDR1 SEHNR, CDR2 FQNEAQ (reference sequence). The CDR3 loop is CASSFPASGHYNEQFF. Here the CDR3 DNA reads TGTGCCAGCAGCTTCCCCGCTAGCGGGCACTACAATGAGCAGTTCTTC.

The DNA for the CDR3 is TGTGCCAGCAGGGTCGGGGTTACTGAAGCTTTCTTT. It encodes CASRVGVTEAFF. The chain employs TRBV6-5 and TRBJ1-1; D is ambiguous. The V gene's germline CDR1 is MNHEY and CDR2 SVGAGI. V was clipped by 6 bases and J by 5 bases, with 10 bases between them. CDR3 length: 12 amino acids.